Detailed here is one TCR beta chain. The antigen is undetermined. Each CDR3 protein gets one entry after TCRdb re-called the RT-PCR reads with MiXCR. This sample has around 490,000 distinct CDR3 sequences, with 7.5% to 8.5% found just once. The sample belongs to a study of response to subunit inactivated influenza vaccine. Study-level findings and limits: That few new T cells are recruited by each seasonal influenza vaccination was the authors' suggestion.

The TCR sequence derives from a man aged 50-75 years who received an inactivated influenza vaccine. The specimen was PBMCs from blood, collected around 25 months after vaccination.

The CDR3 region is CASSLDRPSEKLFF. In nucleotides, the CDR3 is TGTGCCAGCAGCTTGGACAGACCTTCTGAAAAACTGTTTTTT. The rearrangement links TRBV7-2 to TRBJ1-4, with D possibly being TRBD1 (6 bases). This CDR3 region has 14 residues. Trimming took 3 bases from V and 7 from J, leaving 12 bases between them. Germline CDR1 and CDR2: SGHTA and FQGNSA.